Sequencing of this TCR beta chain was carried out in a study of blood T cell repertoires in COVID-19. The CDR3 length is 15 residues. The germline V and J ends were trimmed by 0 bases and 4 bases, with 10 bases remaining between them. The germline gives CDR1 SGHDN, CDR2 FVKESK. Original analysis: Amplification of reference gene primers was used by the study to estimate nucleated cell counts. Libraries were prepared by immunoSEQ multiplex PCR; TCRdb keeps only in-frame clonotypes and omits some of them. V, J and clone size are those of that table, while D and trimming were read from the DNA. The sample holds under 300,000 clones, about 85% seen once. This clone was seen more than once but under ten times.

The material sequenced was peripheral blood. This receptor was taken from a human donor in a cohort sampled during active COVID-19. V and J are TRBV14 and TRBJ1-3; unclear D gene. The CDR3, as DNA: TGTGCCAGCAGCCAAGATCAAGGGAGCGGAAACACCATATATTTT. Translation gives CASSQDQGSGNTIYF. The entire variable domain, with the rest obtained from reference TRBV14 and TRBJ1-3, is as follows: EAGVTQFPSHSVIEKGQTVTLRCDPISGHDNLYWYRRVMGKEIKFLLHFVKESKQDESGMPNNRFLAERTGGTYSTLKVQPAELEDSGVYFCASSQDQGSGNTIYFGEGSWLTVV.